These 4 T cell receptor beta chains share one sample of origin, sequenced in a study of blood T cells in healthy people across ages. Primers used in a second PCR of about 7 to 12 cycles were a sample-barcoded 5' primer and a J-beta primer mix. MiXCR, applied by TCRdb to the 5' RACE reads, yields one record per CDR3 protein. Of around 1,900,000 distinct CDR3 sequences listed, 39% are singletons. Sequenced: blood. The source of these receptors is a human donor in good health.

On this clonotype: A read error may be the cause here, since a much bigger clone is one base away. CDR3 sequence: CASNQQVAKNIQYF. CDR3 in DNA: TGTGCCAGCAACCAACAGGTAGCCAAAAACATTCAGTACTTC. V is TRBV5-6 and J is TRBJ2-4; a possible D gene is TRBD1 (5 bases). CDR1 is SGHDT, CDR2 YYEEEE, per germline. V lost 6 bases to trimming and J lost 0 bases, with 10 bases between them. This CDR3 is built from 14 residues.

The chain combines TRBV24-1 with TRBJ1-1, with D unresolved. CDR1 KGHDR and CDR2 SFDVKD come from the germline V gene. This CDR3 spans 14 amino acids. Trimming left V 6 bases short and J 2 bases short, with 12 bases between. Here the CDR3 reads CATSNTHGNTEAFF. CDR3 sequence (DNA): TGTGCCACCAGTAACACCCACGGTAACACTGAAGCTTTCTTT.

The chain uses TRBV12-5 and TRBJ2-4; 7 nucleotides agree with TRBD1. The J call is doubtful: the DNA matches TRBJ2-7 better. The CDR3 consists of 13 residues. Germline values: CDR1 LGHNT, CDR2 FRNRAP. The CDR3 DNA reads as TGTGCTAGTGGTCTGGGACAGTTCCACGAGCAGTACTTC. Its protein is CASGLGQFHEQYF.

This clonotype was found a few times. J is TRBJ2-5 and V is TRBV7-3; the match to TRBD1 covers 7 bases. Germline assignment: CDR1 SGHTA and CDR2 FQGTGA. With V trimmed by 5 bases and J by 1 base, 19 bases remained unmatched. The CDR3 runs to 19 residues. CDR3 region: CASSRDVGGLTRGQETQYF. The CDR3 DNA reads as TGTGCCAGCAGCCGGGACGTAGGGGGCCTTACTAGGGGCCAAGAGACCCAGTACTTC.